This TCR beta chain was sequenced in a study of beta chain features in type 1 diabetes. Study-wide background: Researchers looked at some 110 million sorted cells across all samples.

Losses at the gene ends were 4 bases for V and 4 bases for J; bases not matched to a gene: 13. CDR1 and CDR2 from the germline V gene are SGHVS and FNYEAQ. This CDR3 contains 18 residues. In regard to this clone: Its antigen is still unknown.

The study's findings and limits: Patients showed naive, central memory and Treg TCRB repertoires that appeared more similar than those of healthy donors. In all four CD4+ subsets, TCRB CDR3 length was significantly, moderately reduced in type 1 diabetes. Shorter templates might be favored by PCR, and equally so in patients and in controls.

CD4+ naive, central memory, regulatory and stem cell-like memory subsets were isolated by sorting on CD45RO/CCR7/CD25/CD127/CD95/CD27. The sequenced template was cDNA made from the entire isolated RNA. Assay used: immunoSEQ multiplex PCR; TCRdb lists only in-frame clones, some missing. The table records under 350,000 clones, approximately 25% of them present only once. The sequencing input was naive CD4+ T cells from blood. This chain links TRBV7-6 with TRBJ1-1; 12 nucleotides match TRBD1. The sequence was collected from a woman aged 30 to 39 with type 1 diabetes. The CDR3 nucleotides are TGTGCCAGCAGCTCGGGACAGGGGGCTGCGAGCGGGCTCACTGAAGCTTTCTTT. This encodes CASSSGQGAASGLTEAFF.